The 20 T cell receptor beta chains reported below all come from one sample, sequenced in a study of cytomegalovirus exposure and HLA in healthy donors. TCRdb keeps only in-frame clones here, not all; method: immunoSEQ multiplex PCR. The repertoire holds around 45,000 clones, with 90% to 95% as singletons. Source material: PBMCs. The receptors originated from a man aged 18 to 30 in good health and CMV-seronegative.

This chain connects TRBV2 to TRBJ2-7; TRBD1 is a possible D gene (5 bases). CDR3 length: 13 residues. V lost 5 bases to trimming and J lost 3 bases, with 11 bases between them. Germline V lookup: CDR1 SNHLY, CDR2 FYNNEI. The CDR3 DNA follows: TGTGCCAGCAGTTTAACAGGTAACTACGAGCAGTACTTC. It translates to CASSLTGNYEQYF. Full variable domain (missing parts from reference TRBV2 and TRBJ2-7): EPEVTQTPSHQVTQMGQEVILRCVPISNHLYFYWYRQILGQKVEFLVSFYNNEISEKSEIFDDQFSVERPDGSNFTLKIRSTKLEDSAMYFCASSLTGNYEQYFGPGTRLTVT.

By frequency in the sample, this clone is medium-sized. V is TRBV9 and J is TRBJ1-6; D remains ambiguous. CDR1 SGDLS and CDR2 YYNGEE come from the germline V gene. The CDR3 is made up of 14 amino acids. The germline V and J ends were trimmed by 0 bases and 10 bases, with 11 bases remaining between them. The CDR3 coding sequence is TGTGCCAGCAGCGTAGGGCAGTTGGGCTCACCCCTCCACTTT. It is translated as CASSVGQLGSPLHF.

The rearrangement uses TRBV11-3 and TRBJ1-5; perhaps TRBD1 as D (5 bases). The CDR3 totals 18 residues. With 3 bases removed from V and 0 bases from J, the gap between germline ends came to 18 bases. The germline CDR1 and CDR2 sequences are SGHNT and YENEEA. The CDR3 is CASSFLRGRGYSNQPQHF. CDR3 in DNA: TGTGCCAGCAGCTTTCTCCGTGGGAGGGGTTATAGCAATCAGCCCCAGCATTTT. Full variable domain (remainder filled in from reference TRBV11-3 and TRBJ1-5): EAGVVQSPRYKIIEKKQPVAFWCNPISGHNTLYWYLQNLGQGPELLIRYENEEAVDDSQLPKDRFSAERLKGVDSTLKIQPAELGDSAVYLCASSFLRGRGYSNQPQHFGDGTRLSIL.

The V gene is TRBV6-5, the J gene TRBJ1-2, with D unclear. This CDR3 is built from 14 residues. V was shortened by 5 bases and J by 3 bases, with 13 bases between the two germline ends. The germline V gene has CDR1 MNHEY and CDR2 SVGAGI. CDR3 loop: CASSEDWQDYGYTF. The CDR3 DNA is TGTGCCAGCAGTGAGGATTGGCAAGACTATGGCTACACCTTC.

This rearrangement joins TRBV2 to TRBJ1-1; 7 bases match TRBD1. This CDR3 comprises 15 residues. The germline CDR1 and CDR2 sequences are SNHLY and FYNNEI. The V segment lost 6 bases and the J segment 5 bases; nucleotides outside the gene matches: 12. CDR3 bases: TGTGCCAGCAGGACAGGGATAGGGGTAGGGACTGAAGCTTTCTTT. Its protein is CASRTGIGVGTEAFF.

This CDR3 reads CASSLTGGVYEQYF. CDR3 DNA sequence: TGTGCCAGCAGTTTGACAGGGGGCGTCTACGAGCAGTACTTC. The chain carries TRBV28 and TRBJ2-7, with 10 bases that match TRBD1. The CDR3 is 14 residues long. Per the germline V gene, CDR1 is MDHEN and CDR2 is SYDVKM. The V segment lost 3 bases and the J segment 3 bases; nucleotides outside the gene matches: 2.

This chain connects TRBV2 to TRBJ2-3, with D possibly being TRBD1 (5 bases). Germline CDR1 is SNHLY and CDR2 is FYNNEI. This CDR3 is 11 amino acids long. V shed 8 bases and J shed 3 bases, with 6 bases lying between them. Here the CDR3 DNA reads TGTGCCAGCGGGGCGACAGATACGCAGTATTTT. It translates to CASGATDTQYF.

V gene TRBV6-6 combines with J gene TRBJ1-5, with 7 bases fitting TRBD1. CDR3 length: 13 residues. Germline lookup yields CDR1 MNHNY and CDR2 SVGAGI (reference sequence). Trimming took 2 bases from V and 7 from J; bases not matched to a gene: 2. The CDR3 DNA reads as TGTGCCAGCAGTTACCCGACAGGGCAGCCCCAGCATTTT. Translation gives CASSYPTGQPQHF.

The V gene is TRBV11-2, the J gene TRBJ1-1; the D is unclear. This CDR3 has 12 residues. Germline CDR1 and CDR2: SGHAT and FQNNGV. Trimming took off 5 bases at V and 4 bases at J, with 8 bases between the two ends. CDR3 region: CASSPGGTEAFF. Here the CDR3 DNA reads TGTGCCAGCAGCCCCGGAGGCACTGAAGCTTTCTTT.

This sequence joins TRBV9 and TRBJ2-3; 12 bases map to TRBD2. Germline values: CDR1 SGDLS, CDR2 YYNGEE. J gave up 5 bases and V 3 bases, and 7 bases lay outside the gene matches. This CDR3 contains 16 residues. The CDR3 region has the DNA TGTGCCAGCAGCGGGCCTAGCGGGGGGGGTGTAGATACGCAGTATTTT. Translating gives CASSGPSGGGVDTQYF. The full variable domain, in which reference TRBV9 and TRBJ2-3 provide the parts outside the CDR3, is DSGVTQTPKHLITATGQRVTLRCSPRSGDLSVYWYQQSLDQGLQFLIQYYNGEERAKGNILERFSAQQFPDLHSELNLSSLELGDSALYFCASSGPSGGGVDTQYFGPGTRLTVL.

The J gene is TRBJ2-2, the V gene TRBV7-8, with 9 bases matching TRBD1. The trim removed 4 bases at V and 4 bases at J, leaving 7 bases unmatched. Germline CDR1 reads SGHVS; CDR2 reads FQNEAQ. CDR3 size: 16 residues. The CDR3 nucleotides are TGTGCCAGCAGCTCCTCCGGGACAGGGCGCACCGGGGAGCTGTTTTTT. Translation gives CASSSSGTGRTGELFF. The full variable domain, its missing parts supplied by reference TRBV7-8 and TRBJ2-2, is GAGVSQSPRYKVAKRGQDVALRCDPISGHVSLFWYQQALGQGPEFLTYFQNEAQLDKSGLPSDRFFAERPEGSVSTLKIQRTQQEDSAVYLCASSSSGTGRTGELFFGEGSRLTVL.

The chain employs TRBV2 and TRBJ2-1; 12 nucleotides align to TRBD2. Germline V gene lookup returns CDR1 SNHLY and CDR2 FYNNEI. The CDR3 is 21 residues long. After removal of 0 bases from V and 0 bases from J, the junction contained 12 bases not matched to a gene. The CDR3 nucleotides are TGTGCCAGCAGTGAAGCGGCCTCGGGGACTAGCGGGTTGAGCTCCTACAATGAGCAGTTCTTC. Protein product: CASSEAASGTSGLSSYNEQFF. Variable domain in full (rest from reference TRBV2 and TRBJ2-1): EPEVTQTPSHQVTQMGQEVILRCVPISNHLYFYWYRQILGQKVEFLVSFYNNEISEKSEIFDDQFSVERPDGSNFTLKIRSTKLEDSAMYFCASSEAASGTSGLSSYNEQFFGPGTRLTVL.

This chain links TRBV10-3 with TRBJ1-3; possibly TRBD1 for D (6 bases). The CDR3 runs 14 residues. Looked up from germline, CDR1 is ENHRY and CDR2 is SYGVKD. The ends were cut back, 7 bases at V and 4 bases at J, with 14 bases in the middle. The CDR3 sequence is CAITSNREGNTIYF. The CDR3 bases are TGTGCCATCACTTCGAACAGGGAGGGAAACACCATATATTTT.

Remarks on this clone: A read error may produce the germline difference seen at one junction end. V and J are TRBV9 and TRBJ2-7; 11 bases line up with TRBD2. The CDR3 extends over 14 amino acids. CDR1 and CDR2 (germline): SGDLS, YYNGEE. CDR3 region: CASSVNAVAGGPVF. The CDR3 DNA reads TGTGCCAGCAGCGTAAACGCTGTAGCGGGAGGGCCGGTCTTC.

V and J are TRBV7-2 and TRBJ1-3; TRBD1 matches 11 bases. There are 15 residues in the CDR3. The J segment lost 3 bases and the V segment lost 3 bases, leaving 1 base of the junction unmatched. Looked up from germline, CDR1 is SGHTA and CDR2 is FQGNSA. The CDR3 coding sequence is TGTGCCAGCAGCTTCGGGACAGGGGGTGGAAACACCATATATTTT. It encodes CASSFGTGGGNTIYF.

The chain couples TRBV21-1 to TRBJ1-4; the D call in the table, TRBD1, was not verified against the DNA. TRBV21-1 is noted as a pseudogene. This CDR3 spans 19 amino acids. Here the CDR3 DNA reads TGTGCCAGCAGCAAAGCGGGCCGGGACAGAGGCGAACGGAGTGAAAAACTGTTTTTT. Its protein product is CASSKAGRDRGERSEKLFF.

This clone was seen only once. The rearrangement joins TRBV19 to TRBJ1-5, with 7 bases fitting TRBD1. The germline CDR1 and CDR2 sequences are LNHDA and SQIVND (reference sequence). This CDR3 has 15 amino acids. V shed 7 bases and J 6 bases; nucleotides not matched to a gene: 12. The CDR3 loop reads CASTTTGIYTQPQHF. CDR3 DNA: TGTGCCAGTACTACGACAGGGATCTACACTCAGCCCCAGCATTTT.

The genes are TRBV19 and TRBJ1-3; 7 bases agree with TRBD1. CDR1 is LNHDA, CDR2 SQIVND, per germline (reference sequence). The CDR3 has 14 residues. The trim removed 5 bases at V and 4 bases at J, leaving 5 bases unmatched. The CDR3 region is CASSVGTAGNTIYF. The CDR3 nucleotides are TGTGCCAGTAGTGTCGGGACAGCGGGAAACACCATATATTTT.

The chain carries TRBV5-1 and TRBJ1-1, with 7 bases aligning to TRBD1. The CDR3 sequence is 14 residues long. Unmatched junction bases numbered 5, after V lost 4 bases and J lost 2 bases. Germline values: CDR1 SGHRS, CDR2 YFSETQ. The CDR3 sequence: CASSTGQVNTEAFF. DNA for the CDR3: TGCGCCAGCAGCACCGGACAGGTTAACACTGAAGCTTTCTTT.

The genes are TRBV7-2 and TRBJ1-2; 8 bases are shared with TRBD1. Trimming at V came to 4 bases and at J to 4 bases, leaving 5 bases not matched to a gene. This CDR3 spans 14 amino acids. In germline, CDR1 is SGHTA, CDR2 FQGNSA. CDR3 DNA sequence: TGTGCCAGCAGCTGGGAGGACAGGGCCTATGGCTACACCTTC. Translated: CASSWEDRAYGYTF.